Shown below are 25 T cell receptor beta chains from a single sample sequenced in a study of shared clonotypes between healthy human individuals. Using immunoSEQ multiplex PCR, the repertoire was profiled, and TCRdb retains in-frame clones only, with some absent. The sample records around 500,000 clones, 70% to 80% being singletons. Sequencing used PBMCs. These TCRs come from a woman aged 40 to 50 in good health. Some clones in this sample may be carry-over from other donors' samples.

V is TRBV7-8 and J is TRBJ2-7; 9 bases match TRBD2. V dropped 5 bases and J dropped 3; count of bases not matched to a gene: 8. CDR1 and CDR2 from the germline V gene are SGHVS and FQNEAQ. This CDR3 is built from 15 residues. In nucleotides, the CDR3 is TGTGCCAGCAGCCCCTCTAGCGGGGCCTTCTACGAGCAGTACTTC. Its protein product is CASSPSSGAFYEQYF.

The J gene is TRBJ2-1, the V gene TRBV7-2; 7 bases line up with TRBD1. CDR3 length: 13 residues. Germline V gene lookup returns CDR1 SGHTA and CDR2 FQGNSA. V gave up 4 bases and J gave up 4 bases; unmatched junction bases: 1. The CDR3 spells CASSSGQYNEQFF. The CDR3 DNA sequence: TGTGCCAGCAGCTCGGGACAGTACAATGAGCAGTTCTTC.

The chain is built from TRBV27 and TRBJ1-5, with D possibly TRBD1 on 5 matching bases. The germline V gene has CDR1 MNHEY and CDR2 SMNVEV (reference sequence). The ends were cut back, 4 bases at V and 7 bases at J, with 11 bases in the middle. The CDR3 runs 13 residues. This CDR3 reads CASSWGREQPQHF. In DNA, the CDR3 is TGTGCCAGCAGTTGGGGGAGAGAACAGCCCCAGCATTTT.

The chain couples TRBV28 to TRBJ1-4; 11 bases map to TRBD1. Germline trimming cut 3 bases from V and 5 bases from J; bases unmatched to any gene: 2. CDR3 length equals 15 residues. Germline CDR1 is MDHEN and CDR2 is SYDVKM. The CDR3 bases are TGTGCCAGCAGTTTCGGGGACAGGGGGAATGAAAAACTGTTTTTT. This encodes CASSFGDRGNEKLFF.

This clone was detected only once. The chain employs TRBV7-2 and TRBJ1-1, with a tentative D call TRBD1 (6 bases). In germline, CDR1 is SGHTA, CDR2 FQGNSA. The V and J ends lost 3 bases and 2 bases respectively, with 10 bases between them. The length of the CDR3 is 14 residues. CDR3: CASSFWDTNTEAFF. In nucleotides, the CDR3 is TGTGCCAGCAGCTTCTGGGACACCAACACTGAAGCTTTCTTT.

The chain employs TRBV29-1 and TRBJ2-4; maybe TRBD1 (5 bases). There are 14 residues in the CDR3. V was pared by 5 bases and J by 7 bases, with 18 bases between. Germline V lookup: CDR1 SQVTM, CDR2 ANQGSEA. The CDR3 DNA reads TGCAGCGTTTTGGGGCAGGGAACACAGAACATTCAGTACTTC. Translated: CSVLGQGTQNIQYF. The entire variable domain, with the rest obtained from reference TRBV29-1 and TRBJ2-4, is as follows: SAVISQKPSRDICQRGTSLTIQCQVDSQVTMMFWYRQQPGQSLTLIATANQGSEATYESGFVIDKFPISRPNLTFSTLTVSNMSPEDSSIYLCSVLGQGTQNIQYFGAGTRLSVL.

The CDR3 DNA reads TGTGCCATCAGTGAGTCACTAGCGGGAGTGTACAATGAGCAGTTCTTC. Its protein product is CAISESLAGVYNEQFF. This chain links TRBV10-3 with TRBJ2-1, with 11 bases matching TRBD2. This CDR3 spans 16 amino acids. The V and J ends lost 0 bases and 4 bases, in that order; junction bases with no gene match: 2. Germline CDR1 and CDR2: ENHRY and SYGVKD.

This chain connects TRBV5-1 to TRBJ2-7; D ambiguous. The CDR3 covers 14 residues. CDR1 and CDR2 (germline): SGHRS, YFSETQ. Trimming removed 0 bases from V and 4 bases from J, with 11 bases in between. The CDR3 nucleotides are TGCGCCAGCAGCTTGGGGACGGACCGGTACGAGCAGTACTTC. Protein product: CASSLGTDRYEQYF.

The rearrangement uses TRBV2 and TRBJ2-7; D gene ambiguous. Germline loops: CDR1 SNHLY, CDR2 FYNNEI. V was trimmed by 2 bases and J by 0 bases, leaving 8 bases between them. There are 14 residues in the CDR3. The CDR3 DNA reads TGTGCCAGCAGTGAAAGCCCCTCCTCCTACGAGCAGTACTTC. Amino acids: CASSESPSSYEQYF.

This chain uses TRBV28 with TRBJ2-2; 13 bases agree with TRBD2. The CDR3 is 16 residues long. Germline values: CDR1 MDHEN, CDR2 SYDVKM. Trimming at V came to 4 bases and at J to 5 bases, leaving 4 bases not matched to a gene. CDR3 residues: CASSSPGLAGTGELFF. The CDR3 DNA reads TGTGCCAGCAGTTCTCCGGGACTAGCGGGGACCGGGGAGCTGTTTTTT.

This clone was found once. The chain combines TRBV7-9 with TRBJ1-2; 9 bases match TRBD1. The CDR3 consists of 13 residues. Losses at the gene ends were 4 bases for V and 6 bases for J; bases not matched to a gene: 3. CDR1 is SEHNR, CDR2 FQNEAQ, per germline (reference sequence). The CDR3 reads CASSWTGADGYTF. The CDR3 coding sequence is TGTGCCAGCAGCTGGACAGGGGCGGATGGCTACACCTTC.

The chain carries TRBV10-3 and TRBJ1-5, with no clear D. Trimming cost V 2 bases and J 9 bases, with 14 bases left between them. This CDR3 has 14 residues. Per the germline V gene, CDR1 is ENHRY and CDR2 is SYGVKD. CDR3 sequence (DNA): TGTGCCATCAGTGAGAAGGATGGGTATCTGCCCCAGCATTTT. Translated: CAISEKDGYLPQHF.

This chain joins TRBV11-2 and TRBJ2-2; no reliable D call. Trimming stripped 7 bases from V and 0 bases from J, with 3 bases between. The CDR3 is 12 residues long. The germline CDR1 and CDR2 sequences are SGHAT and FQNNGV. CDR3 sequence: CASMANTGELFF. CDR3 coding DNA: TGTGCCAGCATGGCGAACACCGGGGAGCTGTTTTTT.

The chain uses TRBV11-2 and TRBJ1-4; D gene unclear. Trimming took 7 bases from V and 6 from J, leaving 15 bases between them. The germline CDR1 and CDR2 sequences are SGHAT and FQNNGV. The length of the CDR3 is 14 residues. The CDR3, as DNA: TGTGCCAGCAAGATCGCCGGAGGAGATGAAAAACTGTTTTTT. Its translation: CASKIAGGDEKLFF. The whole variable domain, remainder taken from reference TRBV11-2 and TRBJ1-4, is EAGVAQSPRYKIIEKRQSVAFWCNPISGHATLYWYQQILGQGPKLLIQFQNNGVVDDSQLPKDRFSAERLKGVDSTLKIQPAKLEDSAVYLCASKIAGGDEKLFFGSGTQLSVL.

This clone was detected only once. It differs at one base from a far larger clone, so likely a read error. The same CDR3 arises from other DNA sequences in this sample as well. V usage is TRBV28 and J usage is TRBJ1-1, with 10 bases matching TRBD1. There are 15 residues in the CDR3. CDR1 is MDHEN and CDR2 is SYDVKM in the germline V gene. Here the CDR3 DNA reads TGTGCCAGCAGTTTACAGGACAGGGGGTTTCCTGAAGCCTTCTTT. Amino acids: CASSLQDRGFPEAFF.

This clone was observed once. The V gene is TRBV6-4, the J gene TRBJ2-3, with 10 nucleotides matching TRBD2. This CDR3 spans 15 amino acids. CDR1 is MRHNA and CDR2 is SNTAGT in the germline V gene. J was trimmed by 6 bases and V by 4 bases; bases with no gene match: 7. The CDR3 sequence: CASSAASGSGDTQYF. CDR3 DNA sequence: TGTGCCAGCAGTGCGGCTAGCGGGAGTGGGGATACGCAGTATTTT.

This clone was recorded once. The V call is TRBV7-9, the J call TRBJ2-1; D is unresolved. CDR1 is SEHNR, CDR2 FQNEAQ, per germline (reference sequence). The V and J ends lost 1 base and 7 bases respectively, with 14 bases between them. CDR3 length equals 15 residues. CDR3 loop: CASSLGGDPRNEQFF. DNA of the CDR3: TGTGCCAGCAGCTTAGGTGGCGACCCACGGAATGAGCAGTTCTTC.

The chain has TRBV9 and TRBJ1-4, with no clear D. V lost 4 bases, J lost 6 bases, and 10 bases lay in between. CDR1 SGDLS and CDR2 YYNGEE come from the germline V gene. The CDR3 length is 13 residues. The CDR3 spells CASSPSPHEKLFF. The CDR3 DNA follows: TGTGCCAGCAGCCCCAGCCCCCATGAAAAACTGTTTTTT.

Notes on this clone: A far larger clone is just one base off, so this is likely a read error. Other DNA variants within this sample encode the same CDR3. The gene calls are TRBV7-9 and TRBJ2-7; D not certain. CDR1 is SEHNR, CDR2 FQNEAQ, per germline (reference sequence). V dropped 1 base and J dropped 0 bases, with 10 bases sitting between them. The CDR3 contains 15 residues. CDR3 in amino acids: CASSLGPMSSYEQYF. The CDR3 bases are TGTGCCAGCAGCTTAGGACCTATGAGCTCCTACGAGCAGTACTTC. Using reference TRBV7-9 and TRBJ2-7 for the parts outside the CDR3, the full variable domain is DTGVSQNPRHKITKRGQNVTFRCDPISEHNRLYWYRQTLGQGPEFLTYFQNEAQLEKSRLLSDRFSAERPKGSFSTLEIQRTEQGDSAMYLCASSLGPMSSYEQYFGPGTRLTVT.

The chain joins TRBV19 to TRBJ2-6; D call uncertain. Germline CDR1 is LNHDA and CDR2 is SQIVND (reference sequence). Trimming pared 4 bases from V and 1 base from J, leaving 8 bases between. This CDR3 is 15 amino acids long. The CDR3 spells CASSRSRSGANVLTF. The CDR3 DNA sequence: TGTGCCAGTAGTAGGTCACGATCTGGGGCCAACGTCCTGACTTTC.

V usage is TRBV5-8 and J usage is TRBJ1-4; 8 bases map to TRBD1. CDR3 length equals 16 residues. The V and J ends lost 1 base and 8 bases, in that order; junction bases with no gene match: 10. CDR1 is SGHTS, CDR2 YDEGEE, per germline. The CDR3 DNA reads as TGTGCCAGCAGCTTGTTTTTGCAGGGGGCGTTGGAAAAACTGTTTTTT. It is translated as CASSLFLQGALEKLFF.

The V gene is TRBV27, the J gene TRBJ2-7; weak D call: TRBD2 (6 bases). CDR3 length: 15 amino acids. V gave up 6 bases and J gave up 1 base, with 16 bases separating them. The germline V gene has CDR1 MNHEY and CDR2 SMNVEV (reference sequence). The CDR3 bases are TGTGCCAGCAGAGGCGGGGTCCTTCCGTCCTACGAGCAGTACTTC. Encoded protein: CASRGGVLPSYEQYF.

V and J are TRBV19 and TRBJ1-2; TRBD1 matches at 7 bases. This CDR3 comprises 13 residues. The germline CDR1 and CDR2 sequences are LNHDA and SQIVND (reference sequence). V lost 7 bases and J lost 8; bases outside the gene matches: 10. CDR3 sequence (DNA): TGTGCCAGTACTAACAGGGGAAGAGGCGGCTACACCTTC. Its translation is CASTNRGRGGYTF. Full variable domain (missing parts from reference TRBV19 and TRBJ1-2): DGGITQSPKYLFRKEGQNVTLSCEQNLNHDAMYWYRQDPGQGLRLIYYSQIVNDFQKGDIAEGYSVSREKKESFPLTVTSAQKNPTAFYLCASTNRGRGGYTFGSGTRLTVV.

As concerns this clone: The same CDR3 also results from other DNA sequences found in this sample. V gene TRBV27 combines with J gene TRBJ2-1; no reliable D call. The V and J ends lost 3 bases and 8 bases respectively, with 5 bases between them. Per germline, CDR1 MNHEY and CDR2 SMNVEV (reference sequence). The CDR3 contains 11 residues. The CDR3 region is CASSLGDEQFF. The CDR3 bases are TGTGCCAGCAGTTTGGGCGATGAGCAGTTCTTC.

As DNA, the CDR3 is TGTGCCTGGAGTGTAACCGCGACAAATTCACCCCTCCACTTT. It translates to CAWSVTATNSPLHF. The rearrangement joins TRBV30 to TRBJ1-6; D remains unclear. Germline assignment: CDR1 GTSNPN and CDR2 SVGIG (reference sequence). This CDR3 comprises 14 residues. The germline V and J ends were trimmed by 0 bases and 7 bases, with 10 bases remaining between them.